This T cell receptor (beta chain) was recovered during a study of blood T cells in healthy people across ages. Study-level results: Researchers judged that diversity estimates from one million T cells fell short of true values. Among long-lived donors, naive CD4+ cells were more numerous and diversity higher than in aged donors.

For the second PCR, which ran for roughly 6 to 11 cycles, a sample-barcoded 5' primer and a J-beta primer mix were used. The template-switch adaptor was a 5' adaptor with 12 random nucleotides. It tagged each cDNA molecule. TCRdb processed the 5' RACE reads anew with MiXCR; each CDR3 protein has one entry. Of roughly 2 million distinct CDR3 sequences in the sample, less than 50% were seen once. With 8 bases clipped from V and 3 bases from J, the junction kept 28 bases outside the gene matches. The CDR3 length is 22 residues. CDR1 and CDR2 from the germline V gene are MNHNS and SASEGT. Those donating, healthy Caucasian individuals from Russia, were aged roughly 6 to 90. On this clonotype itself: What it binds is unknown.

This receptor was taken from a woman in her forties in good health. The chain recombines TRBV6-1 with TRBJ1-2, with 12 bases identical to TRBD1. Material: blood. The CDR3 DNA reads TGTGCCAGCCGCCACATCCCGGGACAGGGGGCGCCTAGTCGGTTGTTTCACTATGGCTACACCTTC. Amino acid sequence: CASRHIPGQGAPSRLFHYGYTF.